Listed below are T cell receptor beta chains from one sample, sequenced in a study of siplizumab effects on memory and regulatory T cells. Method: immunoSEQ multiplex PCR; TCRdb's copy keeps in-frame clones and lacks some. This table holds fewer than 100,000 clones, 85% to 95% found once. The sequencing input was CD8+ T cells sorted from blood. Every receptor here comes from a human donor in good health. CDR3s leave out the opening cysteine and the closing phenylalanine or tryptophan. The D gene is left open where the match is weak. Size is omitted from some rows. Given values are once, few, many or a class for expanded clones.

d_call: TRBD2; j_call: TRBJ2-7; v_call: TRBV9; clone_size: NA; cdr3_aa: ASSQQAGGTYEQY
d_call: NA; j_call: TRBJ2-7; v_call: TRBV19; clone_size: NA; cdr3_aa: ASRQLTGEQY
d_call: NA; j_call: TRBJ2-1; v_call: TRBV21-1; clone_size: NA; cdr3_aa: ASSKGLSSQF
d_call: TRBD1; j_call: TRBJ1-2; v_call: TRBV9; clone_size: NA; cdr3_aa: ASGQGSYGYT
d_call: NA; j_call: TRBJ1-5; v_call: TRBV19; clone_size: NA; cdr3_aa: ASSRGPNAQPQH
d_call: TRBD2; j_call: TRBJ2-5; v_call: TRBV13; clone_size: NA; cdr3_aa: ASSTKREDQETQY
d_call: TRBD1; j_call: TRBJ1-2; v_call: TRBV27; clone_size: NA; cdr3_aa: ASSLTGGFLNYGYT
d_call: NA; j_call: TRBJ1-2; v_call: TRBV4-1; clone_size: NA; cdr3_aa: ASSPTWSNYGYT
d_call: TRBD2; j_call: TRBJ2-7; v_call: TRBV19; clone_size: NA; cdr3_aa: ASSQTSGSYEQY
d_call: NA; j_call: TRBJ2-1; v_call: TRBV5-1; clone_size: once; cdr3_aa: ASSFSGNEQF
d_call: NA; j_call: TRBJ2-3; v_call: TRBV12-5; clone_size: NA; cdr3_aa: ASGLSTSTDTQY
d_call: NA; j_call: TRBJ2-2; v_call: TRBV27; clone_size: NA; cdr3_aa: ASSLDYTGELF
d_call: TRBD2; j_call: TRBJ2-1; v_call: TRBV10-2; clone_size: NA; cdr3_aa: ASSELVSGGNEQF
d_call: TRBD1; j_call: TRBJ1-2; v_call: TRBV5-1; clone_size: NA; cdr3_aa: ASSLGQGAFGYT
d_call: NA; j_call: TRBJ2-2; v_call: TRBV28; clone_size: NA; cdr3_aa: ASSETGVGELF
d_call: NA; j_call: TRBJ2-7; v_call: TRBV7-9; clone_size: NA; cdr3_aa: ASSQTLHEQY
d_call: TRBD2; j_call: TRBJ2-7; v_call: TRBV7-9; clone_size: NA; cdr3_aa: ASSFLAGGPPYEQY
d_call: TRBD1; j_call: TRBJ1-1; v_call: TRBV9; clone_size: NA; cdr3_aa: ASSVLGTGGTNTEAF
d_call: NA; j_call: TRBJ2-1; v_call: TRBV19; clone_size: NA; cdr3_aa: ASSIGEGISYNEQF
d_call: TRBD2; j_call: TRBJ2-7; v_call: TRBV19; clone_size: NA; cdr3_aa: ASSEPSGLEGHEQY
d_call: TRBD2; j_call: TRBJ2-1; v_call: TRBV9; clone_size: NA; cdr3_aa: ASSRTSGQPFVEQF
d_call: NA; j_call: TRBJ1-5; v_call: TRBV29-1; clone_size: NA; cdr3_aa: SVEVGYDQPQH
d_call: NA; j_call: TRBJ2-3; v_call: TRBV4-1; clone_size: NA; cdr3_aa: ASSQDSRGTDTQY
d_call: NA; j_call: TRBJ2-1; v_call: TRBV9; clone_size: NA; cdr3_aa: ASSPPGGGAGNEQF
d_call: TRBD2; j_call: TRBJ2-1; v_call: TRBV11-2; clone_size: NA; cdr3_aa: ASSRTPSGRVEQF
d_call: TRBD1; j_call: TRBJ2-5; v_call: TRBV7-9; clone_size: once; cdr3_aa: ASSYPGQVHQETQY
d_call: NA; j_call: TRBJ2-6; v_call: TRBV7-9; clone_size: NA; cdr3_aa: ASSLAEASGANVLT
d_call: NA; j_call: TRBJ2-7; v_call: TRBV13; clone_size: NA; cdr3_aa: ASSLASREQY
d_call: TRBD1; j_call: TRBJ2-7; v_call: TRBV11-2; clone_size: NA; cdr3_aa: ASSFSGTGPGEY
d_call: NA; j_call: TRBJ2-1; v_call: TRBV7-9; clone_size: NA; cdr3_aa: ASTLTNNEQF
d_call: NA; j_call: TRBJ2-1; v_call: TRBV27; clone_size: NA; cdr3_aa: ASSPYAGSSYNEQF
d_call: NA; j_call: TRBJ1-1; v_call: TRBV28; clone_size: NA; cdr3_aa: ASSLGENTEAF
d_call: TRBD2; j_call: TRBJ2-2; v_call: TRBV6-5; clone_size: NA; cdr3_aa: ASTVTSEGTGELF
d_call: TRBD1; j_call: TRBJ2-2; v_call: TRBV7-6; clone_size: NA; cdr3_aa: ASSTGTGLTGELF
d_call: NA; j_call: TRBJ1-1; v_call: TRBV7-9; clone_size: NA; cdr3_aa: ASIEGGTEAF
d_call: TRBD2; j_call: TRBJ2-7; v_call: TRBV9; clone_size: NA; cdr3_aa: ASSPGGGNAYEQY
d_call: NA; j_call: TRBJ2-7; v_call: TRBV4-1; clone_size: NA; cdr3_aa: ASSQRWADRSYEQY
d_call: NA; j_call: TRBJ2-7; v_call: TRBV7-8; clone_size: NA; cdr3_aa: ASSWASSYEQY
d_call: NA; j_call: TRBJ1-2; v_call: TRBV11-2; clone_size: NA; cdr3_aa: ASSLDRGNYGYT
d_call: TRBD2; j_call: TRBJ2-2; v_call: TRBV9; clone_size: NA; cdr3_aa: ASSVDIAGGTGELF
d_call: TRBD2; j_call: TRBJ2-3; v_call: TRBV27; clone_size: NA; cdr3_aa: ASSHGLAGGTDTQY
d_call: NA; j_call: TRBJ1-1; v_call: TRBV19; clone_size: few; cdr3_aa: YPWNTEAF
d_call: NA; j_call: TRBJ2-1; v_call: TRBV11-1; clone_size: NA; cdr3_aa: ASSLAEQF
d_call: NA; j_call: TRBJ1-2; v_call: TRBV7-8; clone_size: NA; cdr3_aa: ASSLLGATRDGYT
d_call: NA; j_call: TRBJ2-7; v_call: TRBV27; clone_size: NA; cdr3_aa: ASSFENSYEQY
d_call: TRBD1; j_call: TRBJ1-5; v_call: TRBV9; clone_size: NA; cdr3_aa: ASSNTGDNQPQH
d_call: TRBD1; j_call: TRBJ2-7; v_call: TRBV7-3; clone_size: NA; cdr3_aa: ANFRDRVYEQY
d_call: NA; j_call: TRBJ1-2; v_call: TRBV6-6; clone_size: NA; cdr3_aa: ASSNPQGGSLP
d_call: NA; j_call: TRBJ1-1; v_call: TRBV30; clone_size: NA; cdr3_aa: AWSVRRGGRTEAF
d_call: TRBD2; j_call: TRBJ2-7; v_call: TRBV6-6; clone_size: NA; cdr3_aa: ASTVTSGNYEQY
d_call: NA; j_call: TRBJ1-3; v_call: TRBV28; clone_size: NA; cdr3_aa: ASGGQALPGNTIY
d_call: NA; j_call: TRBJ2-7; v_call: TRBV27; clone_size: NA; cdr3_aa: ASSLSRGSYEQY
d_call: NA; j_call: TRBJ2-7; v_call: TRBV21-1; clone_size: NA; cdr3_aa: ASSKDTNPPSGDYEQY
d_call: TRBD2; j_call: TRBJ2-3; v_call: TRBV11-2; clone_size: NA; cdr3_aa: ASSLARTSGRRDTQY
d_call: NA; j_call: TRBJ2-7; v_call: TRBV15; clone_size: NA; cdr3_aa: ATSRGAEYEQY